The clone carrying this T cell receptor (beta chain) showed up many times. The data were obtained in a study of metastatic and nonmetastatic thyroid tumors. Across the study: Both malignant and benign thyroid patients supplied peripheral blood and tumor or nodule tissue samples, across which the repertoires of these patients were then compared.

TCRdb reprocessed the PCR reads using MiXCR. This table has around 20,000 clones, 20% to 25% appearing once. No patient received treatment before thyroid surgery. The sequencing input was blood. This clonotype originated in a male donor with papillary thyroid cancer or a benign thyroid nodule (not recorded which). Some clones in this sample may be carry-over from other donors' samples.

Here the CDR3 DNA reads TGCAGTGCTAGAGCCCGGGGACGGAATAGCAATCAGCCCCAGCATTTT. This gives the protein CSARARGRNSNQPQHF. The chain has TRBV20-1 and TRBJ1-5; possibly TRBD1 for D (5 bases). Germline V gene lookup returns CDR1 DFQATT and CDR2 SNEGSKA (reference sequence). Trimming left V 1 base short and J 0 bases short, with 13 bases between. The CDR3 runs to 16 residues.